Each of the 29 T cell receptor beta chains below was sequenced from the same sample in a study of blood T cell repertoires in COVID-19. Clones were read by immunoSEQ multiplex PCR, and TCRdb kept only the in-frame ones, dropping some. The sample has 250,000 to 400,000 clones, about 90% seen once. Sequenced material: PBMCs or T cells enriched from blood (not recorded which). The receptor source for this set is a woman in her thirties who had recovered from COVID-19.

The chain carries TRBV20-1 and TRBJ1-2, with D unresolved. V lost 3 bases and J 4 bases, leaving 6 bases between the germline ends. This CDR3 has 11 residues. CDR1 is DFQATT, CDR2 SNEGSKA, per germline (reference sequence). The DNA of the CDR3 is TGCAGTGCTAGTCTTCGCTATGGCTACACCTTC. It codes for CSASLRYGYTF.

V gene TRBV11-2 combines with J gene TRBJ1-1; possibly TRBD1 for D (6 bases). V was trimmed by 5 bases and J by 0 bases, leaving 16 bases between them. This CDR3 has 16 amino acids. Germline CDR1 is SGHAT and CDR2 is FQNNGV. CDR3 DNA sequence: TGTGCCAGCAGCACTAACCCGACAGGATTGAACACTGAAGCTTTCTTT. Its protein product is CASSTNPTGLNTEAFF.

The DNA for the CDR3 is TGTGCCAGCAGCTTTTTTCAGGGGGGAAACACCATATATTTT. Translated, it gives CASSFFQGGNTIYF. This chain connects TRBV5-6 to TRBJ1-3, with a weak D call TRBD1 (6 bases). V lost 2 bases to trimming and J lost 4 bases, with 10 bases between them. There are 14 residues in the CDR3. Germline V gene sequence: CDR1 SGHDT, CDR2 YYEEEE. The variable domain in full, completed from reference TRBV5-6 and TRBJ1-3, reads DAGVTQSPTHLIKTRGQQVTLRCSPKSGHDTVSWYQQALGQGPQFIFQYYEEEERQRGNFPDRFSGHQFPNYSSELNVNALLLGDSALYLCASSFFQGGNTIYFGEGSWLTVV.

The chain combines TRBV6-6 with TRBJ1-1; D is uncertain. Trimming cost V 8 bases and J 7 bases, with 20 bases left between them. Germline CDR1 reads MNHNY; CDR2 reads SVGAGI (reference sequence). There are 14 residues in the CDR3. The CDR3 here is CASAHFKPGGEAFF. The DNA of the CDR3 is TGTGCCAGCGCCCACTTTAAGCCGGGAGGTGAAGCTTTCTTT.

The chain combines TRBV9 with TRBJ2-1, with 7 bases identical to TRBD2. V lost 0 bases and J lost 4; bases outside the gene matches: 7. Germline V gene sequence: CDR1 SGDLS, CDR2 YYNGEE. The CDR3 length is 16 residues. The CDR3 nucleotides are TGTGCCAGCAGCGTAGGGGGTCTAGCGGATTACAATGAGCAGTTCTTC. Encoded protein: CASSVGGLADYNEQFF.

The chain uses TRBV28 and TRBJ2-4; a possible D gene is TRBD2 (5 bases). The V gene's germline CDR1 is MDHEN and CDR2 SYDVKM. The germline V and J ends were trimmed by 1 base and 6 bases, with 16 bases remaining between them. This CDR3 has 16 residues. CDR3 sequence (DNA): TGTGCCAGCAGTTTATCCCCGGACTGGCGGATAAACATTCAGTACTTC. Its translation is CASSLSPDWRINIQYF.

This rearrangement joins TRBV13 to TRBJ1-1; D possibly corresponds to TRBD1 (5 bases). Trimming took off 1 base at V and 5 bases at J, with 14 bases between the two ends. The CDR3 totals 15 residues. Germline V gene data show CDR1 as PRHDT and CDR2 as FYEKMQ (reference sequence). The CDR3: CASSLDTGRFTEAFF. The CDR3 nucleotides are TGTGCCAGCAGCTTAGATACAGGTAGATTTACTGAAGCTTTCTTT.

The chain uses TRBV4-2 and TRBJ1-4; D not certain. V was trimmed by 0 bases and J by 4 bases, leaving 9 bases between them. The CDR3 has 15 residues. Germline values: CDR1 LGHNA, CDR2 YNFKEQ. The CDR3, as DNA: TGTGCCAGCAGCCAAGATAGGAGCTATAATGAAAAACTGTTTTTT. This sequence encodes CASSQDRSYNEKLFF.

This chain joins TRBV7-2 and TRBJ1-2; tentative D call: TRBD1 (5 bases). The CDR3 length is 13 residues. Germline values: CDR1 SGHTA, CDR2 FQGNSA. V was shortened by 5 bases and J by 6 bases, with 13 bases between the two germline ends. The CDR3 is CASSPRVRDGYTF. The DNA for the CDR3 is TGTGCCAGCAGCCCCCGCGTCAGGGATGGCTACACCTTC. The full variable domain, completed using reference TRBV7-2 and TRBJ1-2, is GAGVSQSPSNKVTEKGKDVELRCDPISGHTALYWYRQSLGQGLEFLIYFQGNSAPDKSGLPSDRFSAERTGGSVSTLTIQRTQQEDSAVYLCASSPRVRDGYTFGSGTRLTVV.

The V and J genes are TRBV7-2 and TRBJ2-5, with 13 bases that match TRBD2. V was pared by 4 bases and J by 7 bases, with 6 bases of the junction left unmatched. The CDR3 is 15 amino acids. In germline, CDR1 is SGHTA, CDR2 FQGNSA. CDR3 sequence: CASSSPTSGGLTQYF. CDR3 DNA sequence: TGTGCCAGCAGCTCCCCGACTAGCGGGGGGTTGACCCAGTACTTC. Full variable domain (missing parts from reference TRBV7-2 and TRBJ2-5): GAGVSQSPSNKVTEKGKDVELRCDPISGHTALYWYRQSLGQGLEFLIYFQGNSAPDKSGLPSDRFSAERTGGSVSTLTIQRTQQEDSAVYLCASSSPTSGGLTQYFGPGTRLLVL.

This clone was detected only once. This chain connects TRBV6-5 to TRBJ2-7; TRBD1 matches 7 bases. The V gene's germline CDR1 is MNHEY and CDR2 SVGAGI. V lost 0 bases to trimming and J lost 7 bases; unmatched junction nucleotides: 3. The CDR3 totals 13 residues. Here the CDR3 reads CASSYSPGGEQYF. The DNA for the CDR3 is TGTGCCAGCAGTTACTCTCCAGGGGGTGAGCAGTACTTC.

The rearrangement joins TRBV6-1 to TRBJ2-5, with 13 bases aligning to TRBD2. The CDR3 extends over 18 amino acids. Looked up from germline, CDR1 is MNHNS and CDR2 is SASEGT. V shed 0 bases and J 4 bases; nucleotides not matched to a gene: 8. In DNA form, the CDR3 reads TGTGCCAGCAGTGAAGCGCTAACTAGCGGGGGGGCTGCAGAGACCCAGTACTTC. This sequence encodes CASSEALTSGGAAETQYF.

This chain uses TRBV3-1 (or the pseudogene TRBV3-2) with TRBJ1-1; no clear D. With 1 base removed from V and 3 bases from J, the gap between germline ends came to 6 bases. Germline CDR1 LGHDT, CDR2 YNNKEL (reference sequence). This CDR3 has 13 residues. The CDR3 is CASSQVADTEAFF. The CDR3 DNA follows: TGTGCCAGCAGCCAAGTGGCAGACACTGAAGCTTTCTTT.

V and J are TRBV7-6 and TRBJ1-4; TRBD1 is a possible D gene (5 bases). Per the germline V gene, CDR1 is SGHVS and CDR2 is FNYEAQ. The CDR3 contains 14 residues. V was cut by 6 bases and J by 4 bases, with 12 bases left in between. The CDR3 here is CASSKTARNEKLFF. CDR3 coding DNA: TGTGCCAGCAGTAAGACAGCACGTAATGAAAAACTGTTTTTT.

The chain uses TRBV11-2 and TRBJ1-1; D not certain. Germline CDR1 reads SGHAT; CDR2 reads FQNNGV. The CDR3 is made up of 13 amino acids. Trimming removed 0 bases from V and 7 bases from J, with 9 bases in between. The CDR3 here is CASSLDGYGEAFF. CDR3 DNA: TGTGCCAGCAGCTTAGACGGGTATGGTGAAGCTTTCTTT.

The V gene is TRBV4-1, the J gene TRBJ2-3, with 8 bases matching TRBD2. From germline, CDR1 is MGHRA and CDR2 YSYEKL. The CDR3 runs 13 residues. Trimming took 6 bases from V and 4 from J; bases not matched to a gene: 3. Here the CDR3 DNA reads TGCGCCAGCAGGTCGGGGGGGGCAGATACGCAGTATTTT. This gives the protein CASRSGGADTQYF.

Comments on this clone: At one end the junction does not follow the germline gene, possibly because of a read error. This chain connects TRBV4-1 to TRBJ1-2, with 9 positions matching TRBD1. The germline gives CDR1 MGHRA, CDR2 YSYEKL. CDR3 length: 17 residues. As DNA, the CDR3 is TGCGCCCGCAGCCGACAATGGACAGGGGCCGGCAACTATGGCTACACCTTC. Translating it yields CARSRQWTGAGNYGYTF.

CDR3 protein: CASRPEDFYGYTF. DNA for the CDR3: TGTGCCAGCAGACCCGAGGATTTTTATGGCTACACCTTC. J is TRBJ1-2 and V is TRBV12-3 or TRBV12-4; D call uncertain. The CDR3 is 13 residues long. Deletions cut 6 bases from V and 5 bases from J, with 13 bases between.

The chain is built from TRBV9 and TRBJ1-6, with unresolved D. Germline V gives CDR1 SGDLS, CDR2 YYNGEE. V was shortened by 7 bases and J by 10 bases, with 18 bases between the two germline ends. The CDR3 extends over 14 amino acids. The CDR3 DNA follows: TGTGCCAGCGAGCGGTCTGAGGGCGGCTCACCCCTCCACTTT. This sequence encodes CASERSEGGSPLHF.

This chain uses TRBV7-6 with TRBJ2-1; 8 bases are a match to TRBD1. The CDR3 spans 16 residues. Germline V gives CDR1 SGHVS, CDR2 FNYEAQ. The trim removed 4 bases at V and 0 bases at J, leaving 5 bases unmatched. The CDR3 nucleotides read TGTGCCAGCAGCTCCGACAGGGGACCCTCCTACAATGAGCAGTTCTTC. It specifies CASSSDRGPSYNEQFF.

The CDR3 loop is CASSQEVSAYNNEQFF. The CDR3 coding sequence is TGTGCCAGCAGCCAGGAGGTGTCAGCGTATAACAATGAGCAGTTCTTC. The chain carries TRBV14 and TRBJ2-1; D may be TRBD2 (5 bases). The CDR3 length is 16 residues. Germline CDR1 SGHDN, CDR2 FVKESK. Trimming took 3 bases from V and 5 from J, leaving 17 bases between them.

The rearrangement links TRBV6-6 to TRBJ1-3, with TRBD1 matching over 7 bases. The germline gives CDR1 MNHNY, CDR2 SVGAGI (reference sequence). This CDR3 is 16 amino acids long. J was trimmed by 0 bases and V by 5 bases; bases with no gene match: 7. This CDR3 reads CASSRLGTASGNTIYF. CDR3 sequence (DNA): TGTGCCAGCAGTCGACTCGGGACAGCCTCTGGAAACACCATATATTTT.

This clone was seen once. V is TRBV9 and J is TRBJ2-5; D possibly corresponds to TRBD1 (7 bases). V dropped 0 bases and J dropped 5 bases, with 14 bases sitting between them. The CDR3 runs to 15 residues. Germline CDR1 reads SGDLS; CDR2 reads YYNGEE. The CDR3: CASSVDGEDRETQYF. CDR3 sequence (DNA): TGTGCCAGCAGCGTAGATGGGGAGGACAGGGAGACCCAGTACTTC.

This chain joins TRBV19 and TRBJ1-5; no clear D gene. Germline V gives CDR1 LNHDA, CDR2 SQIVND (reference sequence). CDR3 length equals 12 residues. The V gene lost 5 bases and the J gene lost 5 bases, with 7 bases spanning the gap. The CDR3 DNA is TGTGCCAGTAGTCCCTACGATCAGCCCCAGCATTTT. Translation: CASSPYDQPQHF. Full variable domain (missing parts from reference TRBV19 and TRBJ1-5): DGGITQSPKYLFRKEGQNVTLSCEQNLNHDAMYWYRQDPGQGLRLIYYSQIVNDFQKGDIAEGYSVSREKKESFPLTVTSAQKNPTAFYLCASSPYDQPQHFGDGTRLSIL.

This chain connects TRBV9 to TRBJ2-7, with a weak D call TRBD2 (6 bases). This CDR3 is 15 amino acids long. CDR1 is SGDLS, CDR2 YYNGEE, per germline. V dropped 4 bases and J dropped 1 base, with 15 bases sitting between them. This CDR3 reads CASSPAGSPSYEQYF. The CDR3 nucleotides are TGTGCCAGCAGCCCGGCGGGGTCCCCTTCCTACGAGCAGTACTTC.

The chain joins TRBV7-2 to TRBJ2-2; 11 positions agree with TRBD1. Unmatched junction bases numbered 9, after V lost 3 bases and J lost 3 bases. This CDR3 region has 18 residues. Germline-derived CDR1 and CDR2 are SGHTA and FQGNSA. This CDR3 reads CASSFPGQGVIDTGELFF. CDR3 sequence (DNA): TGTGCCAGCAGCTTCCCGGGACAGGGGGTGATTGACACCGGGGAGCTGTTTTTT.

The CDR3 loop is CASSSNPGQGIEQFF. Here the CDR3 DNA reads TGTGCCAGCAGCTCTAATCCGGGACAGGGGATTGAGCAGTTCTTC. The chain is built from TRBV5-4 and TRBJ2-1, with TRBD1 identical over 10 bases. Germline CDR1 SGHNT, CDR2 YYREEE (reference sequence). V dropped 3 bases and J dropped 9; count of bases not matched to a gene: 9. CDR3 length equals 15 residues.

CDR3: CASVPGLAGADNEQFF. CDR3 in DNA: TGTGCCAGCGTCCCGGGACTAGCGGGGGCGGACAATGAGCAGTTCTTC. This chain connects TRBV2 to TRBJ2-1; 14 bases line up with TRBD2. This CDR3 is 16 amino acids long. Per germline, CDR1 SNHLY and CDR2 FYNNEI. The V segment lost 8 bases and the J segment 5 bases; nucleotides outside the gene matches: 8.

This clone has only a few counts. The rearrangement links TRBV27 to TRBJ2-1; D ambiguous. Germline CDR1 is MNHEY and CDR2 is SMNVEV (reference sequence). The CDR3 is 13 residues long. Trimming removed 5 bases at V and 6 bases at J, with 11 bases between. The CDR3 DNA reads TGTGCCAGCAGTCCTAGGTGGGTCAATGAGCAGTTCTTC. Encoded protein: CASSPRWVNEQFF.